This T cell receptor (beta chain) was identified during a study of blood T cells in healthy people across ages. Study observations and caveats: Estimated diversity that came from one million T cells was considered an underestimate.

As to this clonotype: Its target is not known.

A sample-barcoded 5' primer and a J-beta primer mix were used in a second PCR of about 7 to 12 cycles. TCRdb redid the calling of the 5' RACE reads with MiXCR, one entry per CDR3 protein. The profile shows 1.4 million to 1.5 million distinct CDR3 sequences, roughly 40% of them singletons. Germline CDR1 SGHDT, CDR2 YYEEEE. V shed 4 bases, J shed 0 bases, and the junction held 10 bases outside the gene matches. CDR3 length: 17 residues. The sample taken for sequencing was blood. This receptor was taken from a woman in her late teens or twenties in good health. The chain carries TRBV5-6 and TRBJ2-1, with 7 bases fitting TRBD2. CDR3 loop: CASSQELAPSSYNEQFF. The CDR3 nucleotides read TGTGCCAGCAGCCAGGAACTAGCGCCGAGCTCCTACAATGAGCAGTTCTTC.